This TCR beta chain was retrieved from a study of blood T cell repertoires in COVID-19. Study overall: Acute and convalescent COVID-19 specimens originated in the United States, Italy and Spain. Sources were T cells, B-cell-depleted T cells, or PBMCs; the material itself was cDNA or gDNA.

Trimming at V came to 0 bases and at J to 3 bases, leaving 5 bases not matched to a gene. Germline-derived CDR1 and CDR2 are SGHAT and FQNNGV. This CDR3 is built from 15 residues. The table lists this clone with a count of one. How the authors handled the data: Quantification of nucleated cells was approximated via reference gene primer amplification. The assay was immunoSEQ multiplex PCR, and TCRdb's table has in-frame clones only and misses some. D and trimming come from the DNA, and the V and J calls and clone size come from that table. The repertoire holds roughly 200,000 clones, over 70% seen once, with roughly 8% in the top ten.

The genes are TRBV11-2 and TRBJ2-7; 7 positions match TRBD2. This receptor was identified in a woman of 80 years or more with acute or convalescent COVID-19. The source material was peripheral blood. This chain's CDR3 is CASSLDRGSGYEQYF. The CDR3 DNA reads TGTGCCAGCAGCTTAGATCGCGGGAGTGGCTACGAGCAGTACTTC.